Sequencing of this TCR beta chain was carried out in a study of blood T cell repertoires in COVID-19. As for the study in general: PBMCs, B-cell-depleted T cells, or T cells were the source of the cDNA or gDNA that made up the material.

This clone occurred once. The germline V gene has CDR1 SGHDN and CDR2 FVKESK. With 1 base removed from V and 0 bases from J, the gap between germline ends came to 12 bases. CDR3 length: 16 amino acids. In the original workflow: Amplification with reference gene primers provided the estimates of nucleated cell counts. Assay used: immunoSEQ multiplex PCR; TCRdb lists only in-frame clones, some missing. That table furnishes V, J and clone size, whereas the DNA furnished D and trimming. The sample includes around 370,000 clones, about 90% seen only once; the top ten take roughly 3.3%. This receptor was obtained from a woman younger than 30 who had recovered from COVID-19. The gene calls are TRBV14 and TRBJ1-1, with D possibly TRBD1 on 5 matching bases. Sequences were obtained from peripheral blood. The CDR3: CASSQGWGRMNTEAFF. Written as DNA, the CDR3 is TGTGCCAGCAGCCAAGGTTGGGGGAGGATGAACACTGAAGCTTTCTTT.